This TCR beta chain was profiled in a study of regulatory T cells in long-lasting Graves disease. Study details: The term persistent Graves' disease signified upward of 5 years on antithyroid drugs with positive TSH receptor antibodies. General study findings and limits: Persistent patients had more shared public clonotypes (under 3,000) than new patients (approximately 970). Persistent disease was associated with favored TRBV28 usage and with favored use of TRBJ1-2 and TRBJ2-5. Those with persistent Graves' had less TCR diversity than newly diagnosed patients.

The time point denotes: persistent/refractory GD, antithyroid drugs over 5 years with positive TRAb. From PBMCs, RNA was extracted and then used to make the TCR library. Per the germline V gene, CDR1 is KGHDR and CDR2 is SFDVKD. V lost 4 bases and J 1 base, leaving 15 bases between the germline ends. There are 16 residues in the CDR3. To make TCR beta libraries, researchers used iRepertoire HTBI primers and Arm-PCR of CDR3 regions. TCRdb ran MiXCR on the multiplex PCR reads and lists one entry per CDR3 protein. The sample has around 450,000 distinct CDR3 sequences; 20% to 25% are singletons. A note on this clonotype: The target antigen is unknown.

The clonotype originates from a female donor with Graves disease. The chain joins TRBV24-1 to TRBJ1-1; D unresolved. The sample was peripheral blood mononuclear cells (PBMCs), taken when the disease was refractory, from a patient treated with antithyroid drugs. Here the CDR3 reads CATSDPPFQENTEAFF. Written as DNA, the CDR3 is TGTGCCACCAGTGACCCACCCTTCCAGGAGAACACTGAAGCTTTCTTT.